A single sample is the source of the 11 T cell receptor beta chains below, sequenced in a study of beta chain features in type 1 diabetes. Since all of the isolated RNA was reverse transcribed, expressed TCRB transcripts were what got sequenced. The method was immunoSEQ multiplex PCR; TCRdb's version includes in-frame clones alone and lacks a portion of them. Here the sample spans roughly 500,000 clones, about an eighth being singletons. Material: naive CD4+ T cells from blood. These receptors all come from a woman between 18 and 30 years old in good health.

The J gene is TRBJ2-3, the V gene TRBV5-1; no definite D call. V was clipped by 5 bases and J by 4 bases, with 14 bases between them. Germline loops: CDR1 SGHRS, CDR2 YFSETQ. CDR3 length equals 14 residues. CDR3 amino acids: CASSPLAVPDTQYF. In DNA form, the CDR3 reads TGCGCCAGCAGTCCCCTTGCGGTCCCAGATACGCAGTATTTT. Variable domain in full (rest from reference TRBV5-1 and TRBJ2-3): KAGVTQTPRYLIKTRGQQVTLSCSPISGHRSVSWYQQTPGQGLQFLFEYFSETQRNKGNFPGRFSGRQFSNSRSEMNVSTLELGDSALYLCASSPLAVPDTQYFGPGTRLTVL.

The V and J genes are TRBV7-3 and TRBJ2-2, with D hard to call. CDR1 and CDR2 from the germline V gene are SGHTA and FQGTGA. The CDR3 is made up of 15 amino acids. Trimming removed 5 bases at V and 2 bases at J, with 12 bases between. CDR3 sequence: CASSQNSVNTGELFF. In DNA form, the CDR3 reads TGTGCCAGCAGCCAGAATTCAGTAAACACCGGGGAGCTGTTTTTT.

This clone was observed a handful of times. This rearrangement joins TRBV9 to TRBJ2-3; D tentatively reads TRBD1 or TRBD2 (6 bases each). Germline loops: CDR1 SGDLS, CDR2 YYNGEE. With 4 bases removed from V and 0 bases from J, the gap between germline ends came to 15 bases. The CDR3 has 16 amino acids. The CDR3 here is CASSYRGHLSTDTQYF. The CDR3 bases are TGTGCCAGCAGCTACCGGGGGCACCTTAGCACAGATACGCAGTATTTT. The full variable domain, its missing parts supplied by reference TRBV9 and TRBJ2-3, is DSGVTQTPKHLITATGQRVTLRCSPRSGDLSVYWYQQSLDQGLQFLIQYYNGEERAKGNILERFSAQQFPDLHSELNLSSLELGDSALYFCASSYRGHLSTDTQYFGPGTRLTVL.

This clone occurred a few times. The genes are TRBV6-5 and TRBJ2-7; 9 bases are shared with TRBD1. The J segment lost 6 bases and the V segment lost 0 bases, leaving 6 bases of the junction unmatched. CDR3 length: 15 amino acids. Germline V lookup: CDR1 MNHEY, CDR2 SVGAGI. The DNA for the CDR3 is TGTGCCAGCAGTTACTCGGGGGACAGGGTACGCGAGCAGTACTTC. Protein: CASSYSGDRVREQYF.

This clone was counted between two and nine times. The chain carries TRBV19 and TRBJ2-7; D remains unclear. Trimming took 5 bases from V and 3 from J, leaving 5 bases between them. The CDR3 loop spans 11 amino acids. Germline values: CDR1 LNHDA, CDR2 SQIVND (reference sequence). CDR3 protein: CASSGDYEQYF. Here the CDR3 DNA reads TGTGCCAGTAGTGGAGACTACGAGCAGTACTTC.

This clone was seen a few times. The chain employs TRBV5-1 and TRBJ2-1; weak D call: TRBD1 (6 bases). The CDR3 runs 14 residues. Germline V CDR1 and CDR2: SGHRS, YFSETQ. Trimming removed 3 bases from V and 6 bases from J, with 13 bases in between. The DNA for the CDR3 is TGCGCCAGCAGCTGGACAGAAGGTCCCAATGAGCAGTTCTTC. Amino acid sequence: CASSWTEGPNEQFF.

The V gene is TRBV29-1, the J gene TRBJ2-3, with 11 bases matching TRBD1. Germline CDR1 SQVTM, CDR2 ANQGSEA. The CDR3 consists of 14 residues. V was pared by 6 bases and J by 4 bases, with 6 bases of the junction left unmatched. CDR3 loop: CSVGPGQGADTQYF. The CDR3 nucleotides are TGCAGCGTGGGCCCGGGACAGGGGGCAGATACGCAGTATTTT.

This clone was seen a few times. CDR3 protein: CASSRGRNQPQHF. DNA for the CDR3: TGCGCCAGCAGCCGTGGGCGCAATCAGCCCCAGCATTTT. The V call is TRBV4-1, the J call TRBJ1-5; D gene uncertain. Per the germline V gene, CDR1 is MGHRA and CDR2 is YSYEKL. V lost 4 bases to trimming and J lost 2 bases, with 6 bases between them. This CDR3 region has 13 residues.

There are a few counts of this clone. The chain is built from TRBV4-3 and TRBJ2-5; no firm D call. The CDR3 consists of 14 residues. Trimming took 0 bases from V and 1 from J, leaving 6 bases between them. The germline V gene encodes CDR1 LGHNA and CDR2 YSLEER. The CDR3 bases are TGCGCCAGCAGCCAAGAATACGGCCAAGAGACCCAGTACTTC. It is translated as CASSQEYGQETQYF.

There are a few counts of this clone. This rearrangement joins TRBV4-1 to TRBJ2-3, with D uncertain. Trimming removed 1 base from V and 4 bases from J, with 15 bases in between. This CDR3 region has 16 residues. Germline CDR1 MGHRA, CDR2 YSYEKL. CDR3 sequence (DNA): TGCGCCAGCAGCCAAGTGGCAATCAGCCGCGCAGATACGCAGTATTTT. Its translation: CASSQVAISRADTQYF.

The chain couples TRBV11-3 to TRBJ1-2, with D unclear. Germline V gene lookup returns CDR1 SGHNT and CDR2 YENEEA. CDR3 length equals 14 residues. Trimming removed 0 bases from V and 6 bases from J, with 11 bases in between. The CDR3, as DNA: TGTGCCAGCAGCTTAGATTACTCGTGGCATGGCTACACCTTC. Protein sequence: CASSLDYSWHGYTF.